These T cell receptor beta chains were read from a single sample in a study of blood T cell repertoires in COVID-19. Method: immunoSEQ multiplex PCR; TCRdb's copy keeps in-frame clones and lacks some. The sample shows 130,000 to 150,000 clones, almost 85% of them seen only once. Sequencing used peripheral blood. All receptors come from a human donor with acute or convalescent COVID-19. The donor label of this sample is uncertain. The CDR3 runs from the conserved cysteine through the conserved F or W. D genes are given only for firm matches. The listing skips clone size in some rows; elsewhere it reads once, few, many or a size class.

cdr3_nt	cdr3_aa	d_call	v_call	j_call	clone_size
TGCGCCAGCAGCTTGAGCAGGCGCGATAATGAAAAACTGTTTTTT	CASSLSRRDNEKLFF	NA	TRBV5-1	TRBJ1-4	NA
TGTGCCAGCTCTCCGACAGGGGAGGGCGAAAAACTGTTTTTT	CASSPTGEGEKLFF	TRBD1	TRBV18	TRBJ1-4	NA
TGTGCCAGCAGCGCAGGGACTGAAGCTTTCTTT	CASSAGTEAFF	NA	TRBV7-6	TRBJ1-1	NA
TGTGCCACCAGTGATGCCTCTAGCGGGGGGTTCATTTATGAGCAGTTCTTC	CATSDASSGGFIYEQFF	TRBD2	TRBV24-1	TRBJ2-1	NA
TGTGCCAGCAGCCTGGCAGGGGCGAGAGGCTACACCTTC	CASSLAGARGYTF	NA	TRBV13	TRBJ1-2	NA
TGTGCCAGCAGCTTGGGGACTGGCTATGGCTACACCTTC	CASSLGTGYGYTF	NA	TRBV13	TRBJ1-2	once
TGTGCCAGCAGCTTGCAGGGCCTCACTGAAGCTTTCTTT	CASSLQGLTEAFF	NA	TRBV11-3	TRBJ1-1	NA
TGTGCCTGGAGCTGGGGGGACGGCAACACTGAAGCTTTCTTT	CAWSWGDGNTEAFF	NA	TRBV30	TRBJ1-1	few
TGTGCTAGCAGCTTAGGGCAGGGATTCGGAGATACGCAGTATTTT	CASSLGQGFGDTQYF	NA	TRBV7-7	TRBJ2-3	NA
TGTGCCAGCTCACAATGGAGGGGATTCACAGATACGCAGTATTTT	CASSQWRGFTDTQYF	NA	TRBV18	TRBJ2-3	NA
TGTGCCTGGAGTAAAGACAGATCTGAGCAGTACTTC	CAWSKDRSEQYF	NA	TRBV30	TRBJ2-7	NA
TGCAGCGTTGAAGCCGAGCACCCGCATAACTTCTACGAGCAGTACTTC	CSVEAEHPHNFYEQYF	NA	TRBV29-1	TRBJ2-7	NA
TGCGCCAGCAGCAACAGGCTGGGTAATGAAAAACTGTTTTTT	CASSNRLGNEKLFF	NA	TRBV4-1	TRBJ1-4	NA
TGTGCCATCAGTGAAAGAGGATCAAATGAAAAACTGTTTTTT	CAISERGSNEKLFF	NA	TRBV10-3	TRBJ1-4	NA
TGTGCCAGCACCCCACAGGGGGCCCTAAACGGAAACACCATATATTTT	CASTPQGALNGNTIYF	TRBD1	TRBV7-9	TRBJ1-3	NA
TGTGCCAGCAGTCCCGACAGGACGTCATTCGAGACCCAGTACTTC	CASSPDRTSFETQYF	NA	TRBV6-5	TRBJ2-5	few
TGCGCCAGCAGCCAAGGACAGAACCGTGTGGAGACCCAGTACTTC	CASSQGQNRVETQYF	NA	TRBV4-1	TRBJ2-5	NA
TGTGCCGGAGAGGGGGAGCTGAATGATAATTCACCCCTCCACTTT	CAGEGELNDNSPLHF	NA	TRBV2	TRBJ1-6	NA
TGTGCCAGCCGTCTTACGGGGGGCGGAAGAGGCTACACCTTC	CASRLTGGGRGYTF	NA	TRBV6-5	TRBJ1-2	NA
TGTGCCAGCTCATCTCAGGACAGGGCCTCTAAGGGCTACACCTTC	CASSSQDRASKGYTF	TRBD1	TRBV18	TRBJ1-2	NA
TGTGCCAGCAAGATGGGGGGGACAGATACGCAGTATTTT	CASKMGGTDTQYF	TRBD2	TRBV2	TRBJ2-3	NA
TGTGCCAGCAGTGTAGGTAGGGGGACTGAAGCTTTCTTT	CASSVGRGTEAFF	NA	TRBV2	TRBJ1-1	NA
TGTGCCAGCAGCCAAGAAGGTGGGACAGGGCCCACTGAAGCTTTCTTT	CASSQEGGTGPTEAFF	TRBD1	TRBV4-2	TRBJ1-1	few
TGCGCCAGCAGCTTCGCGGGCCCCACCACTGAAGCTTTCTTT	CASSFAGPTTEAFF	NA	TRBV5-1	TRBJ1-1	NA
TGTGCCTGGACCCCCTTGACAGGGGAGGCTGGTGGCTACACCTTC	CAWTPLTGEAGGYTF	TRBD1	TRBV30	TRBJ1-2	NA
TGTGCCAGCAGCTTAGACAGGGACGTACCACCCCTCCACTTT	CASSLDRDVPPLHF	NA	TRBV7-9	TRBJ1-6	NA
TGTGCCAGCAGCCAAGGGTCCGGGGGTAGCAATCAGCCCCAGCATTTT	CASSQGSGGSNQPQHF	NA	TRBV3-1/TRBV3-2	TRBJ1-5	NA
TGCGCCAGCAGCTTGGTGGTTAGGCAGGGGGACTATGGCTACACCTTC	CASSLVVRQGDYGYTF	TRBD1	TRBV5-1	TRBJ1-2	NA
TGTGCCAGTAGTATAGGCGGCGGGGGGATCCAAGAGACCCAGTACTTC	CASSIGGGGIQETQYF	TRBD2	TRBV19	TRBJ2-5	NA
TGTGCCAGCAGCCCCGGGACAGGGTCAGATACGCAGTATTTT	CASSPGTGSDTQYF	TRBD1	TRBV5-4	TRBJ2-3	NA
TGTGCCATCAACCCGGGACAGGGCCCAAACACTGAAGCTTTCTTT	CAINPGQGPNTEAFF	TRBD1	TRBV10-3	TRBJ1-1	NA
TGTGCCAGCAGTGAAACCGGGAGGATAGGGCCCCAGCATTTT	CASSETGRIGPQHF	NA	TRBV6-1	TRBJ1-5	once
TGTGCCTGGAGTCCCCCGGACAGGGGGGGATACGAGCAGTACTTC	CAWSPPDRGGYEQYF	TRBD1	TRBV30	TRBJ2-7	once
TGTGCCAGCAGTTACGACAGGGAGAGGTACGAGCAGTACTTC	CASSYDRERYEQYF	TRBD1	TRBV6-5	TRBJ2-7	NA
TGTGCCAGCAGCGTCGGGTTACAGGGTGGGACCGGGGAGCTGTTTTTT	CASSVGLQGGTGELFF	NA	TRBV9	TRBJ2-2	NA
TGTGCCTGGAGTGTACGGGGGAGGCAGCCCCAGCATTTT	CAWSVRGRQPQHF	NA	TRBV30	TRBJ1-5	NA
TGTGCCAGCAGTGGGAGCGGGGGGCCCTACAATGAGCAGTTCTTC	CASSGSGGPYNEQFF	TRBD2	TRBV2	TRBJ2-1	once
TGTGCCAGCAGCCGGGGACAGGGGATCTCTGGGGCCAACGTCCTGACTTTC	CASSRGQGISGANVLTF	TRBD1	TRBV7-9	TRBJ2-6	NA
TGCGCCAGCAGCTTGGGGGAGGTGAAGGGCTACACCTTC	CASSLGEVKGYTF	NA	TRBV5-1	TRBJ1-2	few
TGTGCCACCGCGGGACAGGGAAACACAGATACGCAGTATTTT	CATAGQGNTDTQYF	TRBD1	TRBV6-5	TRBJ2-3	NA
TGTGCCAGCAGCTTCGCCGGGGTCGGGGATACGCAGTATTTT	CASSFAGVGDTQYF	NA	TRBV7-2	TRBJ2-3	NA
TGTGCCAGCAGCCCCCGAAGCCACCGGGACAGGGTCGGCTACACCTTC	CASSPRSHRDRVGYTF	TRBD1	TRBV3-1/TRBV3-2	TRBJ1-2	NA
TGTGCCAGCTCACCTTCCCCCAGGGAGGACACCATATATTTT	CASSPSPREDTIYF	NA	TRBV18	TRBJ1-3	NA
TGTGCCAGCAGCTTGGGCCGACAGGGAAATTCACCCCTCCACTTT	CASSLGRQGNSPLHF	TRBD1	TRBV5-4	TRBJ1-6	few
TGTGCTAGTGGTTTGACAGGGAACATAGATACGCAGTATTTT	CASGLTGNIDTQYF	NA	TRBV12-5	TRBJ2-3	NA